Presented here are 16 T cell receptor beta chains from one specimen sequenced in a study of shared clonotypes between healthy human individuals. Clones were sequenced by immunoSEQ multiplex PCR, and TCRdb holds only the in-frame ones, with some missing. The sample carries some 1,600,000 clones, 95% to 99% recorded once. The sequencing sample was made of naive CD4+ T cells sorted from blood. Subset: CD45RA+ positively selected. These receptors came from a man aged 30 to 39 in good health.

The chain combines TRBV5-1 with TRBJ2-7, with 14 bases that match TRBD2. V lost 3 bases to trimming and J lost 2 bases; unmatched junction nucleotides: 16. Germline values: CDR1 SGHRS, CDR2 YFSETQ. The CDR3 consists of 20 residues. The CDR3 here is CASSSGQGGTSGSSAYEQYF. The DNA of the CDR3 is TGCGCCAGCAGCTCGGGACAGGGTGGGACTAGCGGGAGTTCGGCCTACGAGCAGTACTTC.

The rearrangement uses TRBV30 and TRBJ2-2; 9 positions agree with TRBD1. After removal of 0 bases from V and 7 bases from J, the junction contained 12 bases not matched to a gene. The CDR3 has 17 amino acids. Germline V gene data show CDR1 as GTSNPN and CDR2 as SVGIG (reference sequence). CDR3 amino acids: CAWSVRGRTGVGGELFF. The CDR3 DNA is TGTGCCTGGAGTGTAAGGGGGAGGACAGGGGTTGGCGGGGAGCTGTTTTTT.

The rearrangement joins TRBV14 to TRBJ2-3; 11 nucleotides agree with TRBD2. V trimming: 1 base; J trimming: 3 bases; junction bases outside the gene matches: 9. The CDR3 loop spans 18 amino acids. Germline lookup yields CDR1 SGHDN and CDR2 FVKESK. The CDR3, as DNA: TGTGCCAGCAGCCAAGCTCGGCGCGGGACTAGCGGTACAGATACGCAGTATTTT. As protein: CASSQARRGTSGTDTQYF.

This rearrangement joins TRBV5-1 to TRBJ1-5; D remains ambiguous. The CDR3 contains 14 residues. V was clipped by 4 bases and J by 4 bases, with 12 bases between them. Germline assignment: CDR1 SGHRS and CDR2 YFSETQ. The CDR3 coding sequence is TGCGCCAGCAGCCAAGATCCATCAAATCAGCCCCAGCATTTT. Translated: CASSQDPSNQPQHF. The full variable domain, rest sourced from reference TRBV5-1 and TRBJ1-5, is KAGVTQTPRYLIKTRGQQVTLSCSPISGHRSVSWYQQTPGQGLQFLFEYFSETQRNKGNFPGRFSGRQFSNSRSEMNVSTLELGDSALYLCASSQDPSNQPQHFGDGTRLSIL.

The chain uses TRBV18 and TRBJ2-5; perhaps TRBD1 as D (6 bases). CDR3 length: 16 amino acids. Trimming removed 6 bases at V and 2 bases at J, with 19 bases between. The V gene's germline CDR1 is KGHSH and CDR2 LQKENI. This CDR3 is CASSSAGTKIQETQYF. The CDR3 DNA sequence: TGTGCCAGCTCGTCCGCCGGGACAAAGATTCAAGAGACCCAGTACTTC. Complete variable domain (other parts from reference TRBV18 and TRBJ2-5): NAGVMQNPRHLVRRRGQEARLRCSPMKGHSHVYWYRQLPEEGLKFMVYLQKENIIDESGMPKERFSAEFPKEGPSILRIQQVVRGDSAAYFCASSSAGTKIQETQYFGPGTRLLVL.

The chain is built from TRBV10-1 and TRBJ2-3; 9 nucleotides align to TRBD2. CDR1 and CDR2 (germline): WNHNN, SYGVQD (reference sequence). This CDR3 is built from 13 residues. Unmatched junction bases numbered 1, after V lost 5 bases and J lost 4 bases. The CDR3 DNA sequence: TGCGCCAGCAGTTTAGCGGGAGCAGATACGCAGTATTTT. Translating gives CASSLAGADTQYF.

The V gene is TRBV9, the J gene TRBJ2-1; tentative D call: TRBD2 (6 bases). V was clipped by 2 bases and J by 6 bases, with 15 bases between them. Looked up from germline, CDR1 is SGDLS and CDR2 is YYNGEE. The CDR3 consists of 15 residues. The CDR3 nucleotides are TGTGCCAGCAGCGTTAACGGGAGCCCGGGCAATGAGCAGTTCTTC. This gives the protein CASSVNGSPGNEQFF.

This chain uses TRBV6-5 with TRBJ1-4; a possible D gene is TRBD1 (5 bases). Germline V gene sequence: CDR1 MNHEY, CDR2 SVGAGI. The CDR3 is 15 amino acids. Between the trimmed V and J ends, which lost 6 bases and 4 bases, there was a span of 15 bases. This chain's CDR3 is CASRHSGLGNEKLFF. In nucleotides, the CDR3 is TGTGCCAGCAGACATTCGGGGCTAGGTAATGAAAAACTGTTTTTT.

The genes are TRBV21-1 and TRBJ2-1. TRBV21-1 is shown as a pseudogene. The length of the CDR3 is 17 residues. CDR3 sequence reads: CASSKARTGTTYNEQFF. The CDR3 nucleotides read TGTGCCAGCAGCAAAGCGCGCACCGGGACCACCTACAATGAGCAGTTCTTC.

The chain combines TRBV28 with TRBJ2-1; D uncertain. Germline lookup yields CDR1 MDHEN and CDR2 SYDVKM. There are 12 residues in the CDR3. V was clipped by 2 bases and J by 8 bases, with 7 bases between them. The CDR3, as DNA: TGTGCCAGCAGTTTAGGCAACGATGAGCAGTTCTTC. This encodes CASSLGNDEQFF.

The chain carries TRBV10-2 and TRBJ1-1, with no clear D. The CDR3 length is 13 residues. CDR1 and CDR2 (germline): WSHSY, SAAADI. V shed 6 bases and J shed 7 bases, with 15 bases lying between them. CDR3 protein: CASSARRGGEAFF. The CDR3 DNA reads TGCGCCAGCAGCGCTCGACGTGGAGGTGAAGCTTTCTTT.

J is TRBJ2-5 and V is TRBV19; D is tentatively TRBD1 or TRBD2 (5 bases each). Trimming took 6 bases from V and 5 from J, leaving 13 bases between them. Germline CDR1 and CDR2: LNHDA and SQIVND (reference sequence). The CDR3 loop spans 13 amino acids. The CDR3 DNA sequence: TGTGCCAGTAGGGGGGTGGGGTCCGAGACCCAGTACTTC. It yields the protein CASRGVGSETQYF.

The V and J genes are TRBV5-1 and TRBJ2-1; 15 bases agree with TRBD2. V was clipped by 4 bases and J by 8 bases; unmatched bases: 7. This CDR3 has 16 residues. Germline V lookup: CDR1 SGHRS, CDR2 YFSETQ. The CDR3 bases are TGCGCCAGCAGCGCTCCCGGGACTAGCGGGAGGTATGAGCAGTTCTTC. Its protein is CASSAPGTSGRYEQFF.

CDR3 sequence: CASSPGTSGPSGQYF. CDR3 DNA: TGTGCCAGCAGCCCCGGGACTAGCGGGCCCAGTGGGCAGTACTTC. J is TRBJ2-5 and V is TRBV7-9; 12 bases are shared with TRBD2. The CDR3 sequence is 15 residues long. Per the germline V gene, CDR1 is SEHNR and CDR2 is FQNEAQ (reference sequence). Trimming removed 5 bases from V and 11 bases from J; junction bases left unmatched: 12.

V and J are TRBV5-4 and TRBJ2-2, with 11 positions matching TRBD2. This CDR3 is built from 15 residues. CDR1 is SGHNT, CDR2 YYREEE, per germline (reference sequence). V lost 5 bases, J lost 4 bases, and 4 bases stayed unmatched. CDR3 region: CASSSGRAGTGELFF. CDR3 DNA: TGTGCCAGCAGTAGCGGGAGGGCGGGCACCGGGGAGCTGTTTTTT.

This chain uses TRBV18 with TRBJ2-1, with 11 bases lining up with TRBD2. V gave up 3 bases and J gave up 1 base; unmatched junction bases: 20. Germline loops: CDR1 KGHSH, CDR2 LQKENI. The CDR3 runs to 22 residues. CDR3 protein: CASSPPGLAAANLAASYNEQFF. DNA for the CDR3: TGTGCCAGCTCACCCCCGGGACTAGCGGCCGCAAACTTGGCGGCATCCTACAATGAGCAGTTCTTC.